This TCR beta chain was recovered during a study of OX40 agonist ivuxolimab in advanced cancers. Germline V gives CDR1 SQVTM, CDR2 ANQGSEA. V shed 0 bases, J shed 12 bases, and the junction held 15 bases outside the gene matches. CDR3 size: 15 residues. Generated by immunoSEQ multiplex PCR, the TCRdb table keeps only in-frame clones and is missing some. This table has roughly 34,000 clones, about 92% appearing once. Sequenced material: CD4+ or CD8+ T cells sorted from blood, taken in a trial of the OX40 agonist ivuxolimab. The sequence derives from an adult with an advanced solid tumor such as melanoma, head and neck, liver or kidney cancer. This rearrangement joins TRBV29-1 to TRBJ2-7; 9 nucleotides agree with TRBD1. The CDR3 nucleotides are TGCAGCGTTGAAGAATTGGGTACAGGGGGCCTCGGTCTGTACTTC. Encoded protein: CSVEELGTGGLGLYF.